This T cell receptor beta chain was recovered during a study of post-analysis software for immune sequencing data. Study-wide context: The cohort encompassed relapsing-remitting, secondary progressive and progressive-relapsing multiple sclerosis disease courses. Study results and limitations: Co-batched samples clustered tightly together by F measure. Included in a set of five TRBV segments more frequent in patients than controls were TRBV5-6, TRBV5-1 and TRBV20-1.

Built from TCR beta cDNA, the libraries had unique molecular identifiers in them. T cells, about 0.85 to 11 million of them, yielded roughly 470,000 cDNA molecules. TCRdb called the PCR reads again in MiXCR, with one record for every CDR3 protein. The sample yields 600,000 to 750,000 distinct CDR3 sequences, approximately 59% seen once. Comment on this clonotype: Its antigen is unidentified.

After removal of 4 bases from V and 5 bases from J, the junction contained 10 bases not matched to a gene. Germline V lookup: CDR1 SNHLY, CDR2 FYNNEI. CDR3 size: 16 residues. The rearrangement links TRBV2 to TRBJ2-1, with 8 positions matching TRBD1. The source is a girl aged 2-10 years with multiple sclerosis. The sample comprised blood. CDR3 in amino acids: CASSAQGGQVDNEQFF. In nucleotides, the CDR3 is TGTGCCAGCAGTGCCCAAGGGGGACAGGTAGACAATGAGCAGTTCTTC.